In its sample, the clone carrying this T cell receptor beta chain was seen once. This sample is part of a study of Ad26.COV2.S vaccination and SARS-CoV-2 variants. Treatment in this sample: over 15 received Ad26.COV2.S at low or high dose, single or two shots; about 5 received placebo; per-sample allocation not given. Specimen acquisition occurred on day 63 following the initial vaccine or placebo injection. Profiling relied on immunoSEQ multiplex PCR, and the TCRdb table lists in-frame clones only, not all of them. The data show about 350,000 clones, 80% to 90% seen once. CDR1 and CDR2 from the germline V gene are SGHTA and FQGNSA. The CDR3 loop spans 13 amino acids. Trimming shortened V by 6 bases and J by 3 bases, and 11 bases separated the two germline ends.

Here the sequenced sample was peripheral blood, taken in a trial of Ad26.COV2.S vaccine versus placebo. The origin of this receptor is a person aged 18-65 years who received the Ad26.COV2.S COVID-19 vaccine or a placebo. The rearrangement joins TRBV7-2 to TRBJ1-2, with D hard to call. The DNA of the CDR3 is TGTGCCAGCAGTTCTGGGGTGCACTATGGCTACACCTTC. Translating it yields CASSSGVHYGYTF.